This T cell receptor (beta chain) was recovered during a study of radiotherapy plus CTLA-4 blockade in lung cancer. Study findings and constraints: TCR clones of tumor origin grew in blood after radiotherapy plus ipilimumab.

Chemo-refractory metastatic non-small-cell lung cancer patients received focal radiation with ipilimumab CTLA-4 blockade. Deletions cut 4 bases from V and 2 bases from J, with 15 bases between. The CDR3 consists of 16 residues. Germline V gives CDR1 SNHLY, CDR2 FYNNEI. Concerning this clone itself: Its antigen is currently unknown.

The protocol was immunoSEQ multiplex PCR, while the TCRdb copy is restricted to in-frame clones and leaves out a portion. The sample records roughly 62,000 clones, roughly 77% being singletons. The sample in question was peripheral blood, obtained from a patient treated with radiotherapy plus ipilimumab. The chain employs TRBV2 and TRBJ1-5; weak D call: TRBD1 (5 bases). This receptor was taken from a human donor with non-small cell lung cancer who had a complete response to radiotherapy plus ipilimumab. The CDR3 nucleotides are TGTGCCAGCAGTGGGGGACTTCGGTGGGGCAATCAGCCCCAGCATTTT. Translated, it gives CASSGGLRWGNQPQHF.